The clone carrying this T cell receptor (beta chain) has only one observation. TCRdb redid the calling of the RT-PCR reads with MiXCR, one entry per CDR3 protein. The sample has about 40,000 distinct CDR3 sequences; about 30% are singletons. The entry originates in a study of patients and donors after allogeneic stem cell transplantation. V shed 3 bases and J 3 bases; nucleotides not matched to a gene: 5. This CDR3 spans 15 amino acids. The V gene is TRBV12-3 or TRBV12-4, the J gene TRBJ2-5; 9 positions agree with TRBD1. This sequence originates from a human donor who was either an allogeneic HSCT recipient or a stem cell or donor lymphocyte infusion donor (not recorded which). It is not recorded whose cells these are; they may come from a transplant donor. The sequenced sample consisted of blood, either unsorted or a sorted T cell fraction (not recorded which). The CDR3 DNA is TGTGCCAGCAGTTTCCCGGGACAGGGTAAAGAGACCCAGTACTTC. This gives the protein CASSFPGQGKETQYF.